The clone carrying this T cell receptor (beta chain) appeared many times. These data are taken from a study of molecular identifiers for immune sequencing clone quantification. Turning to the study itself: Across replicate runs, RNA obtained from about 21,000 or 97,000 naive CD8 cells was divided into five, with four undergoing sequencing.

Previously published methods and listed TCR primers were used for the bulk TCR libraries. In TCRdb, the PCR reads were re-called with MiXCR into one record per CDR3 protein. The sample comprises around 460,000 distinct CDR3 sequences, around 25% of which are singletons, and under 0.8% rests with the top ten. Trimming removed 0 bases from V and 8 bases from J, with 14 bases in between. The CDR3 runs to 15 residues. CDR1 is LGHNA and CDR2 is YSLEER in the germline V gene. Isolation of naive CD8 T cells was achieved by sorting on a CD8+CD4-CCR7+CD45RA+ phenotype. The TCR sequence derives from a human donor in good health. Some libraries in this study had Jurkat cell RNA spiked in. The V call is TRBV4-3, the J call TRBJ2-1; possibly TRBD2 for D (5 bases). Sequencing input: naive CD8+ T cells from blood, with Jurkat cell RNA spiked in. Sample subset: FACS-sorted CD8+CD4-CCR7+CD45RA+ naive T cells. Written as DNA, the CDR3 is TGCGCCAGCAGCCAAGATAGCCGGGGAGTCGATGAGCAGTTCTTC. Translation gives CASSQDSRGVDEQFF.